This TCR beta chain was sequenced for a study of blood T cell repertoires in COVID-19 (dated by TCRdb to the early 2020s). Background on the whole study: The collaborator samples originated in the United States, Italy and Spain and spanned the acute and convalescent phases of COVID-19. The prospective study material was composed of cDNA or gDNA derived from T cells, B-cell-depleted T cells, or PBMCs. Deeply sampled blood TCRbeta repertoires from subjects exposed to, actively infected with, or recovered from COVID-19 were included in the dataset. The repertoires were released in a freely available public database meant as a resource for research on the immune response to SARS-CoV-2. Samples came from the ongoing ImmuneRACE study (first 160 participants) plus 1,254 subjects from 6 global collaborators. The sample metadata nearly always contained a de-identified subject ID, COVID-19 status, age in years and sex. Where HLA class I and class II types were available, the types were taken from metadata supplied by the sample provider, not from assay-based typing. What the study reported, not specific to this receptor: How much clinical and demographic metadata was included differed by source and by participant, and the metadata was provided uncurated.

Trimming costs V 3 bases and J 7 bases, and their ends lie 13 bases apart. Including the terminal cysteine and phenylalanine, the CDR3 comprises 13 residues. The read is trimmed to its CDR3 DNA, 39 bases read in frame from base 1. Sequences MNHEY (CDR1) and SMNVEV (CDR2) are obtained from the germline V gene (reference sequence). TCRbeta CDR3 regions were amplified from genomic DNA using the immunoSEQ Assay, a bias-controlled multiplex PCR. The source study handled its data this way. Within the assay, amplification of reference gene primers was used to estimate how many nucleated cells each sample contained. To quantify the absolute abundance of each unique TCRbeta CDR3 rearrangement, sequence reads were collapsed and filtered. Productive Simpson clonality was computed per sample as the square root of Simpson's diversity index over productive rearrangements. Held by TCRdb, this immuneACCESS table contains in-frame sequences only and omits some clones. Under half of the omission traces to an unresolved V gene where checked; the cause of the rest is unknown. The V and J calls and clone size come from that table; D and trimming were worked out from the DNA. The sample has about 180,000 clones on record, around 86% of them singletons. The ten largest make up less than 3.5% of the sample.

Whole blood was collected in K2EDTA tubes by collaborating institutions according to the institutions' own protocols. For TCRbeta analysis, collaborator samples were shipped as frozen whole blood, as isolated PBMCs, or as DNA extracted from either sample type. A word on this clone: What this receptor recognizes is not known. The sample holds no much larger clone one base away, and base qualities are not on file.

The sequenced material came from peripheral blood. The clonotype originates from a woman in her 30s with active or convalescent COVID-19. The V gene is TRBV27 and the J gene is TRBJ2-7; the D gene is perhaps TRBD1, from 7 matching bases. The CDR3 in this case is CASSLAGGLEQYF. In nucleotide form, the sequence is TGTGCCAGCAGTTTGGCAGGGGGGTTGGAGCAGTACTTC.